These 23 T cell receptor beta chains share one sample of origin, sequenced in a study of CD8 T cells in ankylosing spondylitis. TCRdb called the 5' RACE reads again in MiXCR, with one record for every CDR3 protein. The sample records a few hundred thousand distinct CDR3 sequences, over 9.5% being singletons. Sequencing used blood, either unsorted or a sorted T cell fraction (not recorded which). Receptors were obtained from a male donor with ankylosing spondylitis or in good health (not recorded which).

In its sample, this clonotype was seen a few times. The rearrangement uses TRBV5-6 and TRBJ1-4, with D unclear. V lost 4 bases and J 4 bases, leaving 8 bases between the germline ends. This CDR3 has 13 residues. The V gene's germline CDR1 is SGHDT and CDR2 YYEEEE. In DNA form, the CDR3 reads TGTGCCAGCAGCCAGCAGAGTAATGAAAAACTGTTTTTT. It codes for CASSQQSNEKLFF.

This clonotype came up a few times. This chain joins TRBV14 and TRBJ2-1, with 8 bases matching TRBD2. V lost 0 bases, J lost 8 bases, and 12 bases stayed unmatched. CDR1 is SGHDN and CDR2 is FVKESK in the germline V gene. This CDR3 contains 17 residues. The CDR3 reads CASSQDIGRGAGDEQFF. The CDR3, as DNA: TGTGCCAGCAGCCAAGATATTGGGCGGGGGGCTGGGGATGAGCAGTTCTTC.

This chain uses TRBV5-1 with TRBJ2-3; a weak D match, TRBD2 (6 bases). Trimming cost V 0 bases and J 0 bases, with 11 bases left between them. This CDR3 comprises 16 residues. Germline assignment: CDR1 SGHRS and CDR2 YFSETQ. This CDR3 reads CASSLGSGGSTDTQYF. CDR3 sequence (DNA): TGCGCCAGCAGCTTGGGGTCCGGGGGTAGCACAGATACGCAGTATTTT.

This clonotype was counted ten times or more. This chain joins TRBV11-2 and TRBJ2-3, with TRBD2 matching 9 bases. Germline trimming cut 4 bases from V and 2 bases from J; bases unmatched to any gene: 10. Germline CDR1 reads SGHAT; CDR2 reads FQNNGV. The CDR3 length is 17 residues. As DNA, the CDR3 is TGTGCCAGCAGCTCCACCTTTAGCGGGGGACACACAGATACGCAGTATTTT. It yields the protein CASSSTFSGGHTDTQYF.

Ten or more counts support this clonotype. The chain couples TRBV7-3 to TRBJ2-3; D remains ambiguous. The V end was cut by 1 base, the J end by 6 bases, with 11 bases between. This CDR3 comprises 14 residues. Germline V CDR1 and CDR2: SGHTA, FQGTGA. The CDR3 loop reads CASSLSTARDTQYF. Here the CDR3 DNA reads TGTGCCAGCAGCTTAAGCACTGCCCGGGATACGCAGTATTTT.

This clonotype turned up a few times. The V call is TRBV28, the J call TRBJ1-2; D gene uncertain. V was trimmed by 8 bases and J by 4 bases, leaving 17 bases between them. In germline, CDR1 is MDHEN, CDR2 SYDVKM. The length of the CDR3 is 14 residues. CDR3 DNA sequence: TGTGCCAGCGCGACTTCCCTAGGATCCTATGGCTACACCTTC. It yields the protein CASATSLGSYGYTF.

The chain recombines TRBV5-1 with TRBJ2-1, with a tentative D call TRBD2 (6 bases). The CDR3 is 17 residues long. V dropped 3 bases and J dropped 8 bases, with 24 bases sitting between them. Germline V gene sequence: CDR1 SGHRS, CDR2 YFSETQ. Written as DNA, the CDR3 is TGCGCCAGCAGCTCCCTAGGGAGGACCCGAGTGGGCGATGAGCAGTTCTTC. Translating it yields CASSSLGRTRVGDEQFF. Together with reference TRBV5-1 and TRBJ2-1, the CDR3 gives the full variable domain: KAGVTQTPRYLIKTRGQQVTLSCSPISGHRSVSWYQQTPGQGLQFLFEYFSETQRNKGNFPGRFSGRQFSNSRSEMNVSTLELGDSALYLCASSSLGRTRVGDEQFFGPGTRLTVL.

This clonotype was observed at least ten times. The chain couples TRBV27 to TRBJ2-2; D ambiguous. The CDR3 runs to 14 residues. V gave up 3 bases and J gave up 3 bases, with 8 bases separating them. The germline CDR1 and CDR2 sequences are MNHEY and SMNVEV (reference sequence). CDR3 loop: CASSFSTDTGELFF. In DNA, the CDR3 is TGTGCCAGCAGTTTCTCGACGGACACCGGGGAGCTGTTTTTT.

The chain uses TRBV6-1 and TRBJ2-3; 8 bases are a match to TRBD1. From germline, CDR1 is MNHNS and CDR2 SASEGT. J gave up 2 bases and V 6 bases, and 7 bases lay outside the gene matches. The CDR3 is 15 amino acids. CDR3 DNA sequence: TGTGCCAGCAGAGAGACAGGGGCTTACACAGATACGCAGTATTTT. Its protein product is CASRETGAYTDTQYF.

This clonotype was detected many times. The genes are TRBV7-3 and TRBJ2-5; TRBD2 matches at 7 bases. The V and J ends lost 2 bases and 3 bases, in that order; junction bases with no gene match: 6. CDR1 SGHTA and CDR2 FQGTGA come from the germline V gene. CDR3 length: 15 amino acids. This CDR3 is CASSLAGDPKETQYF. In DNA form, the CDR3 reads TGTGCCAGCAGCTTAGCGGGGGACCCTAAAGAGACCCAGTACTTC.

This clonotype was detected ten times or more. The chain couples TRBV5-6 to TRBJ2-3; 8 bases map to TRBD1. V dropped 0 bases and J dropped 0; count of bases not matched to a gene: 3. The CDR3 extends over 16 amino acids. Looked up from germline, CDR1 is SGHDT and CDR2 is YYEEEE. CDR3 coding DNA: TGTGCCAGCAGCTTGGTCAGGGGGCCTAGCACAGATACGCAGTATTTT. Its translation: CASSLVRGPSTDTQYF.

This clonotype was observed many times. The gene calls are TRBV5-1 and TRBJ2-2; D is perhaps TRBD1 (6 bases). The CDR3 is made up of 15 amino acids. V was clipped by 4 bases and J by 0 bases, with 10 bases between them. Germline CDR1 is SGHRS and CDR2 is YFSETQ. CDR3 sequence: CASSLDSANTGELFF. The CDR3 DNA follows: TGCGCCAGCAGCCTGGACAGCGCGAACACCGGGGAGCTGTTTTTT.

Ten or more counts support this clonotype. The chain is built from TRBV7-6 and TRBJ2-3; 8 nucleotides agree with TRBD2. Germline trimming cut 3 bases from V and 4 bases from J; bases unmatched to any gene: 6. The CDR3 has 15 amino acids. Germline CDR1 reads SGHVS; CDR2 reads FNYEAQ. The CDR3 DNA reads TGTGCCAGCAGCTTGGCGGGGGGCAGGGCAGATACGCAGTATTTT. It codes for CASSLAGGRADTQYF.

This clonotype was detected many times. The V and J genes are TRBV5-6 and TRBJ1-5; D unresolved. V gave up 2 bases and J gave up 4 bases, with 13 bases separating them. Germline values: CDR1 SGHDT, CDR2 YYEEEE. The CDR3 runs 15 residues. The CDR3 sequence: CASSFGRSTNQPQHF. Here the CDR3 DNA reads TGTGCCAGCAGCTTCGGGAGATCTACTAATCAGCCCCAGCATTTT.

This clonotype was seen at least ten times. The chain uses TRBV7-2 and TRBJ2-3; D unresolved. The V gene lost 3 bases and the J gene lost 3 bases, with 13 bases spanning the gap. CDR1 and CDR2 (germline): SGHTA, FQGNSA. This CDR3 has 15 amino acids. The DNA for the CDR3 is TGTGCCAGCAGCTTGAGACCCATTAGGACAGATACGCAGTATTTT. Its translation is CASSLRPIRTDTQYF.

CDR3 DNA: TGTGCCAGCTCCCTCGGGACTAGCGGGTTCTACAATGAGCAGTTCTTC. Its protein product is CASSLGTSGFYNEQFF. The rearrangement links TRBV7-9 to TRBJ2-1, with 12 bases aligning to TRBD2. Germline V gives CDR1 SEHNR, CDR2 FQNEAQ (reference sequence). The CDR3 has 16 residues. The trim removed 8 bases at V and 3 bases at J, leaving 8 bases unmatched.

The table lists this clonotype with a few counts. The chain combines TRBV25-1 with TRBJ1-4; 11 bases are shared with TRBD1. The V gene end was trimmed by 3 bases and the J gene end by 8 bases; junction bases not matched to a gene: 2. Germline V gene lookup returns CDR1 MGHDK and CDR2 SYGVNS. The CDR3 spans 14 residues. CDR3 amino acids: CASSEDRGLEKLFF. CDR3 DNA: TGTGCCAGCAGTGAGGACAGGGGGCTCGAAAAACTGTTTTTT.

This clonotype showed up many times. The chain recombines TRBV20-1 with TRBJ2-3; TRBD1 matches 11 bases. The V gene end was trimmed by 2 bases and the J gene end by 4 bases; junction bases not matched to a gene: 8. CDR1 is DFQATT, CDR2 SNEGSKA, per germline (reference sequence). The CDR3 covers 16 residues. In DNA form, the CDR3 reads TGCAGTGCTAGATCCCGGTGGACAGGGGGCTCAGATACGCAGTATTTT. Amino acid sequence: CSARSRWTGGSDTQYF.

This clonotype was recorded a few times. The CDR3 region is CASRLTGTGGSSEQFF. The CDR3 DNA reads TGTGCCAGCAGGCTAACCGGGACAGGGGGTTCGAGTGAGCAGTTCTTC. The chain carries TRBV7-8 and TRBJ2-1; TRBD1 matches at 11 bases. The CDR3 sequence is 16 residues long. With V trimmed by 6 bases and J by 9 bases, 13 bases remained unmatched. Germline loops: CDR1 SGHVS, CDR2 FQNEAQ.

This clonotype has at least ten counts. This chain uses TRBV11-2 with TRBJ2-3, with 12 bases matching TRBD2. Looked up from germline, CDR1 is SGHAT and CDR2 is FQNNGV. The J segment lost 0 bases and the V segment lost 6 bases, leaving 13 bases of the junction unmatched. This CDR3 contains 19 residues. Written as DNA, the CDR3 is TGTGCCAGCAGGTCTTCCTCGGGACTAGCGGGCGTGAGCACAGATACGCAGTATTTT. Its translation is CASRSSSGLAGVSTDTQYF.

As regards this clonotype: One end of the junction is discordant with germline, which a read error may explain. V gene TRBV7-7 combines with J gene TRBJ2-5; maybe TRBD2 (6 bases). CDR1 is SSHAT and CDR2 is FNYEAQ in the germline V gene (reference sequence). CDR3 length: 16 amino acids. DNA of the CDR3: TGTGCTAGCAGCTTAGGGCGCGGGGTCTCCCAAGAGACCCAGTACTTC. It specifies CASSLGRGVSQETQYF.

Ten or more counts support this clonotype. The genes are TRBV7-9 and TRBJ2-1, with a possible D match to TRBD1 (6 bases). Per germline, CDR1 SEHNR and CDR2 FQNEAQ (reference sequence). Trimming stripped 3 bases from V and 5 bases from J, with 14 bases between. The CDR3 runs to 15 residues. CDR3 residues: CASSLGAGDHNEQFF. For the CDR3, the DNA is TGTGCCAGCAGCTTGGGGGCAGGGGACCACAATGAGCAGTTCTTC.

For this clonotype: Given a much more abundant clone one base away, this may be a read error. V gene TRBV4-2 combines with J gene TRBJ2-1; TRBD1 or TRBD2 may be the D gene (5 bases each). Trimming cost V 4 bases and J 0 bases, with 13 bases left between them. The CDR3 loop spans 16 amino acids. The germline CDR1 and CDR2 sequences are LGHNA and YNFKEQ. CDR3 bases: TGTGCCAGCAGCCCCGAGGGACCCTCCTCCTACAATGAGCAGTTCTTC. It specifies CASSPEGPSSYNEQFF.